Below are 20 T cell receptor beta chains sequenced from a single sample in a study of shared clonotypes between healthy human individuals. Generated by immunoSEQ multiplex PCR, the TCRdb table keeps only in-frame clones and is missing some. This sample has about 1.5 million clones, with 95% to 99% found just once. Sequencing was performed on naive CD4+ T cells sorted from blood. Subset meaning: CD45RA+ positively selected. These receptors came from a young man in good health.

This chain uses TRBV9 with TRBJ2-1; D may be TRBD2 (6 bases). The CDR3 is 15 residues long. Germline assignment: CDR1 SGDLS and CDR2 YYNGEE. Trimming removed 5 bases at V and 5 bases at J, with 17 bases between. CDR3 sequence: CASSAREKVHNEQFF. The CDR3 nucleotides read TGTGCCAGCAGTGCTCGGGAGAAGGTCCACAATGAGCAGTTCTTC.

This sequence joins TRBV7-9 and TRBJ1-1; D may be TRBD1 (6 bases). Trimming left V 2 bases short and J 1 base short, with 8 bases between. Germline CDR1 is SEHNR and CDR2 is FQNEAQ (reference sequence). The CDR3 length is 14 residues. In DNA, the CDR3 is TGTGCCAGCAGCTTACCGACAGGGAACACTGAAGCTTTCTTT. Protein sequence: CASSLPTGNTEAFF.

CDR3 residues: CASSPLAGDTQYF. The CDR3 nucleotides read TGTGCCAGCAGCCCCCTGGCAGGAGATACGCAGTATTTT. The J gene is TRBJ2-3, the V gene TRBV14; D is unresolved. CDR3 length equals 13 residues. V lost 4 bases and J lost 5, with 10 bases in between. Germline values: CDR1 SGHDN, CDR2 FVKESK.

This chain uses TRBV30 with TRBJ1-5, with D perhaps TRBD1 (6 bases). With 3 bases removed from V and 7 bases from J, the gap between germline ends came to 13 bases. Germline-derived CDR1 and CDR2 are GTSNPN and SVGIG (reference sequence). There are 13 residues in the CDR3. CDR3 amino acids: CAWSKGGVQPQHF. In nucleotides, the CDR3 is TGTGCCTGGAGCAAAGGGGGTGTGCAGCCCCAGCATTTT.

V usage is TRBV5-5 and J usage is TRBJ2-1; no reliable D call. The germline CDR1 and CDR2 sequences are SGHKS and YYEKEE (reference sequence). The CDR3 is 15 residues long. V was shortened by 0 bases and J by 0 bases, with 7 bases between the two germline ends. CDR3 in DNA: TGTGCCAGCAGCTTGGGCCAGCTCTCCTACAATGAGCAGTTCTTC. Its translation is CASSLGQLSYNEQFF.

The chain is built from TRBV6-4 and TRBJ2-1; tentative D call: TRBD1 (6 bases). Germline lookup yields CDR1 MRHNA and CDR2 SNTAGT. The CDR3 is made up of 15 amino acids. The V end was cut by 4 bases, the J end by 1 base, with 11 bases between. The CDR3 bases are TGTGCCAGCAGTGTTACAGGGTTGTCCTACAATGAGCAGTTCTTC. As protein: CASSVTGLSYNEQFF.

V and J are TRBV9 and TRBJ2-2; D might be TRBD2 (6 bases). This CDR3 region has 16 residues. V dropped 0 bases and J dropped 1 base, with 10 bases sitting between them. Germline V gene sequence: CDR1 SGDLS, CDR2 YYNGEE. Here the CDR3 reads CASSVVGSGNTGELFF. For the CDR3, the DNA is TGTGCCAGCAGCGTAGTTGGTAGCGGGAACACCGGGGAGCTGTTTTTT.

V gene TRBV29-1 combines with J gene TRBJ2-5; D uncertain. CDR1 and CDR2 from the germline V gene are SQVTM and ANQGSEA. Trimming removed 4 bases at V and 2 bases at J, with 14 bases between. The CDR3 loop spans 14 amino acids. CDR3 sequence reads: CSVVPQSDQETQYF. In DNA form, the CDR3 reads TGCAGCGTTGTCCCCCAGTCAGATCAAGAGACCCAGTACTTC.

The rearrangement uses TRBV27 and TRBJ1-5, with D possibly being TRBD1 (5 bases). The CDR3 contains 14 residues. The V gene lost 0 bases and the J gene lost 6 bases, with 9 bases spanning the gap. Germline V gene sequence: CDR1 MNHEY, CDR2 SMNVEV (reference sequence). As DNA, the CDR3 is TGTGCCAGCAGTTTATCAGGGGCGAGTCAGCCCCAGCATTTT. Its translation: CASSLSGASQPQHF.

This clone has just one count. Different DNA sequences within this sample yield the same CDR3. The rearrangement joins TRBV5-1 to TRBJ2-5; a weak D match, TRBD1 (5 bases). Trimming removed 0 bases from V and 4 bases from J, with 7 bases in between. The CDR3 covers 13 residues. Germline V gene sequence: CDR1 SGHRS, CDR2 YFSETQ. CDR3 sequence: CASSLVQGETQYF. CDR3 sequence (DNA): TGCGCCAGCAGCTTGGTTCAGGGAGAGACCCAGTACTTC. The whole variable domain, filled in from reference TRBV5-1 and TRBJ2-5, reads KAGVTQTPRYLIKTRGQQVTLSCSPISGHRSVSWYQQTPGQGLQFLFEYFSETQRNKGNFPGRFSGRQFSNSRSEMNVSTLELGDSALYLCASSLVQGETQYFGPGTRLLVL.

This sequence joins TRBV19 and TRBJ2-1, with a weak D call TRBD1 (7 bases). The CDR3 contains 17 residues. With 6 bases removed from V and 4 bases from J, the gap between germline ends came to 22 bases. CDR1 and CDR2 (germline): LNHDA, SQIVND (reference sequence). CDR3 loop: CASSHPGGLALYNEQFF. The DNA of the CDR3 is TGTGCCAGTAGCCATCCAGGGGGGCTAGCGCTTTACAATGAGCAGTTCTTC.

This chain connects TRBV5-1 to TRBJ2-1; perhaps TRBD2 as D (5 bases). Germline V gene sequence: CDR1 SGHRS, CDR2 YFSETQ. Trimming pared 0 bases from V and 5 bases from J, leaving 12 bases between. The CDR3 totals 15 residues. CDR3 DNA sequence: TGCGCCAGCAGCTTGGCCTACATCGGGGACAATGAGCAGTTCTTC. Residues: CASSLAYIGDNEQFF.

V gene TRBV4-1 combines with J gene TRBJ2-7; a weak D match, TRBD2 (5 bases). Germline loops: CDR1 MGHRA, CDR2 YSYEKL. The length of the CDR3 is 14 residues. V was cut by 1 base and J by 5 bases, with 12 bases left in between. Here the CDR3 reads CASSQVLAVDEQYF. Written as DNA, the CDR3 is TGCGCCAGCAGCCAAGTGCTAGCCGTGGACGAGCAGTACTTC.

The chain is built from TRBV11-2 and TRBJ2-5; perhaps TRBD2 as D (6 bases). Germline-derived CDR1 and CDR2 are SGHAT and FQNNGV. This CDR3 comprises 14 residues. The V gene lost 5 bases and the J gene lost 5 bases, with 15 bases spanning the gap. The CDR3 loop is CASSPLGGKETQYF. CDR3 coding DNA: TGTGCCAGCAGCCCCCTCGGGGGAAAGGAGACCCAGTACTTC.

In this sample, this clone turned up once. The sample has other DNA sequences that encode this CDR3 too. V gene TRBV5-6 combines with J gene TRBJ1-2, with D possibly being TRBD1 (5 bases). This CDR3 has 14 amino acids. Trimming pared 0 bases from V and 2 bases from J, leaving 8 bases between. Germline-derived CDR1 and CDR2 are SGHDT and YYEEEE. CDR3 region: CASSLEAGNYGYTF. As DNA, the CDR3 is TGTGCCAGCAGCTTGGAGGCAGGGAACTATGGCTACACCTTC.

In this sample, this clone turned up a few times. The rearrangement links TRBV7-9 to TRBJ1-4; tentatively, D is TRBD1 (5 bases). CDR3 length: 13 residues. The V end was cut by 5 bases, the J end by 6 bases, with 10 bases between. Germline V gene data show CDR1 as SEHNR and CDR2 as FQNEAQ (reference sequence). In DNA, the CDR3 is TGTGCCAGCAGCCCGGAGGGGCATGAAAAACTGTTTTTT. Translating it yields CASSPEGHEKLFF.

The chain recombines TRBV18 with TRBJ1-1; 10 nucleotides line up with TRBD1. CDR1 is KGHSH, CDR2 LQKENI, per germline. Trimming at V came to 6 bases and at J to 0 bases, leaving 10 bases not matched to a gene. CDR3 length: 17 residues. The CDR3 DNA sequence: TGTGCCAGCTCTTCCGGGACAGGGGTAGGGGTGAACACTGAAGCTTTCTTT. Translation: CASSSGTGVGVNTEAFF.

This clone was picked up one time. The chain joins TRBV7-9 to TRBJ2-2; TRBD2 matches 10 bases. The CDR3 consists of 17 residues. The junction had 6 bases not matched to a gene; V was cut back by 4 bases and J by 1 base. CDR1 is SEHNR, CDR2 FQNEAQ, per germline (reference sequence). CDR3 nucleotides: TGTGCCAGCAGCTACCCTAGCGGGGGCGGGAACACCGGGGAGCTGTTTTTT. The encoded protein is CASSYPSGGGNTGELFF.

For the CDR3, the DNA is TGTGCCAGCAGCTTTACCCCCTACGAGCAGTACTTC. It translates to CASSFTPYEQYF. The rearrangement uses TRBV7-8 and TRBJ2-7; no clear D. V was trimmed by 3 bases and J by 2 bases, leaving 5 bases between them. CDR3 size: 12 residues. CDR1 and CDR2 (germline): SGHVS, FQNEAQ.

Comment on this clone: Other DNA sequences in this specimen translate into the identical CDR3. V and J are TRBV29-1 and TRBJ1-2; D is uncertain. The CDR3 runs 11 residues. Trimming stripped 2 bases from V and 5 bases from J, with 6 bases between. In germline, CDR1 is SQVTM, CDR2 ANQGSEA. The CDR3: CSVESGYGYTF. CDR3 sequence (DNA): TGCAGCGTTGAATCGGGTTATGGCTACACCTTC.